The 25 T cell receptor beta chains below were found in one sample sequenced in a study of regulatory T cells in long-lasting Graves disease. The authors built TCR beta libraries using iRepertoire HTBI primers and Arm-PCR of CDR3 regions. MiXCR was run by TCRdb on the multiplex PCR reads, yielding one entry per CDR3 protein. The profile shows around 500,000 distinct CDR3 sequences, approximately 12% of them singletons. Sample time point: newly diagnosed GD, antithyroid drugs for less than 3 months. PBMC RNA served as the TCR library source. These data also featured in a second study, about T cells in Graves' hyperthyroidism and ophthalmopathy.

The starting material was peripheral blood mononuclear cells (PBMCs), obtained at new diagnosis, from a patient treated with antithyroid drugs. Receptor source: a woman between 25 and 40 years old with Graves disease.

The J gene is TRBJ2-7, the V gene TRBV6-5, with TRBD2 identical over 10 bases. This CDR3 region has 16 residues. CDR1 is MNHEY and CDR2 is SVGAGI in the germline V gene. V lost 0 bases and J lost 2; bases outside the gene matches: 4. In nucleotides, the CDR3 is TGTGCCAGCAGTTACTCCGGGACTAGCGTAACCTACGAGCAGTACTTC. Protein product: CASSYSGTSVTYEQYF.

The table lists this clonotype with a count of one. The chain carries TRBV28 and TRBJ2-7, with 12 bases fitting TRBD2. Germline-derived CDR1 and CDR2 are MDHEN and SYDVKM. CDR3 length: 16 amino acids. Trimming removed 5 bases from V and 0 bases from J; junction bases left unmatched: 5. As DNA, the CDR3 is TGTGCCAGCAGTCGGACTAGCGGGACGCCCTCCTACGAGCAGTACTTC. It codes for CASSRTSGTPSYEQYF.

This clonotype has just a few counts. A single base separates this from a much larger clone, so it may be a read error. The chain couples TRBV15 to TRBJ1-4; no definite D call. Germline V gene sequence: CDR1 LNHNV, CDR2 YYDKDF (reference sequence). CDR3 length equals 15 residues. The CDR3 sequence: CATSRSTATNEKLLF. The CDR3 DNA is TGTGCCACCAGCAGGTCAACAGCTACTAATGAAAAACTGCTTTTT.

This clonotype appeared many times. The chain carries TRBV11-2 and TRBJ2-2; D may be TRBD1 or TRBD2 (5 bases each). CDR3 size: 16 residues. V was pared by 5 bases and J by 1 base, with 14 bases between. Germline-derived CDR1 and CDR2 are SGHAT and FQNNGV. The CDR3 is CASSHSGGLNTGELFF. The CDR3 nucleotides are TGTGCCAGCAGCCATTCTGGGGGATTGAACACCGGGGAGCTGTTTTTT.

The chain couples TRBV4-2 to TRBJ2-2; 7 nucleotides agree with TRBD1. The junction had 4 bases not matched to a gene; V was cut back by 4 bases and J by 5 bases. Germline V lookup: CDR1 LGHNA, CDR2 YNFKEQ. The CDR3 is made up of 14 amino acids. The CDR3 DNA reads TGTGCCAGCAGCCCGGACAGGTCGACCGGGGAGCTGTTTTTT. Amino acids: CASSPDRSTGELFF.

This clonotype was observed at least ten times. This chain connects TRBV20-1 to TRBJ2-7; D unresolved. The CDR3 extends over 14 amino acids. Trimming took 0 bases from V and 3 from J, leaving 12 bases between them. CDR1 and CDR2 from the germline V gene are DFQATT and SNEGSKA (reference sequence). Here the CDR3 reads CSARDPTVNYEQYF. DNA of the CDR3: TGCAGTGCTAGAGACCCCACTGTAAACTACGAGCAGTACTTC.

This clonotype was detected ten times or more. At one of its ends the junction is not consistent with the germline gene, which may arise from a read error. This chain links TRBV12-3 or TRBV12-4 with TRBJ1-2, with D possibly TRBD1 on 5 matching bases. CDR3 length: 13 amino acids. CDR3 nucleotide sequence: TGTGCCAGCAGTTTAGCGTTCGGGGGGTGGAAGCTCTTC. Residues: CASSLAFGGWKLF.

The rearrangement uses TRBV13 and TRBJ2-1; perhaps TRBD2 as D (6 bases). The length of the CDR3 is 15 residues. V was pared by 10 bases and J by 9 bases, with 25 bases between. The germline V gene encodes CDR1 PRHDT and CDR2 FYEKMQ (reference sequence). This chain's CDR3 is CATSDLLEGRGEQFF. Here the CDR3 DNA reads TGTGCCACCAGTGATTTGCTGGAGGGTAGGGGTGAGCAGTTCTTC. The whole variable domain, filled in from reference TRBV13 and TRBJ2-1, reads AAGVIQSPRHLIKEKRETATLKCYPIPRHDTVYWYQQGPGQDPQFLISFYEKMQSDKGSIPDRFSAQQFSDYHSELNMSSLELGDSALYFCATSDLLEGRGEQFFGPGTRLTVL.

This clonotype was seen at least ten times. CDR3: CASSFSGNSYNEQFF. Written as DNA, the CDR3 is TGTGCCAGCAGCTTTAGCGGGAACTCCTACAATGAGCAGTTCTTC. The chain combines TRBV12-3 or TRBV12-4 with TRBJ2-1; TRBD2 agrees at 8 bases. This CDR3 comprises 15 residues. The junction had 4 bases not matched to a gene; V was cut back by 6 bases and J by 0 bases.

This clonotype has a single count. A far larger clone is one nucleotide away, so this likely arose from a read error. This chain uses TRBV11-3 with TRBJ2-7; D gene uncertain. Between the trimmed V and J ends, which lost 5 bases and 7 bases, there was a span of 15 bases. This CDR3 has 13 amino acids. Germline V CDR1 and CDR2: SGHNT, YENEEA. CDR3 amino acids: CASSPTFLNEQYF. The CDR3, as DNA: TGTGCCAGCAGCCCGACATTTCTCAATGAGCAGTACTTC.

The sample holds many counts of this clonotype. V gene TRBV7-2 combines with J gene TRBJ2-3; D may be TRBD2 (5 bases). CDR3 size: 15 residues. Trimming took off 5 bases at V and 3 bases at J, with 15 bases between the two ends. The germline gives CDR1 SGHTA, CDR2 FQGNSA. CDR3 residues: CASSPTRSLTDTQYF. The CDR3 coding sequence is TGTGCCAGCAGCCCTACTAGGTCTTTAACAGATACGCAGTATTTT.

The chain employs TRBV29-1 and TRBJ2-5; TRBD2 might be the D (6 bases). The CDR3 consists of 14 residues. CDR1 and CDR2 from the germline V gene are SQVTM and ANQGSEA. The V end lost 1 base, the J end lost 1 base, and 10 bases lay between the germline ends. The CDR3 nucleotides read TGCAGCGTTGAAGGGGGGGACTTCCAAGAGACCCAGTACTTC. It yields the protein CSVEGGDFQETQYF. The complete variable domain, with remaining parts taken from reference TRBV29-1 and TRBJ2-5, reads SAVISQKPSRDICQRGTSLTIQCQVDSQVTMMFWYRQQPGQSLTLIATANQGSEATYESGFVIDKFPISRPNLTFSTLTVSNMSPEDSSIYLCSVEGGDFQETQYFGPGTRLLVL.

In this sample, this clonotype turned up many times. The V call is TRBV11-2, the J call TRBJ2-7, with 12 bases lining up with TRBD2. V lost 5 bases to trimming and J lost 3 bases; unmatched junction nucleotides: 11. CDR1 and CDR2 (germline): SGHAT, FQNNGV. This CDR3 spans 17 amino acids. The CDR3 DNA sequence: TGTGCCAGCAGCAAAAGGGTTTTGGGACTAGCGGGCTACGAGCAGTACTTC. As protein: CASSKRVLGLAGYEQYF.

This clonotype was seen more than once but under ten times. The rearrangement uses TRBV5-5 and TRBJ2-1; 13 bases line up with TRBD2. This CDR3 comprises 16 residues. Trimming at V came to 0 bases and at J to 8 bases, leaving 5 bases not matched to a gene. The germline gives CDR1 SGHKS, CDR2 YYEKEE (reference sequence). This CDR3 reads CASSLGTSGRFDEQFF. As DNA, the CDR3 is TGTGCCAGCAGCTTGGGGACTAGCGGGAGATTCGATGAGCAGTTCTTC.

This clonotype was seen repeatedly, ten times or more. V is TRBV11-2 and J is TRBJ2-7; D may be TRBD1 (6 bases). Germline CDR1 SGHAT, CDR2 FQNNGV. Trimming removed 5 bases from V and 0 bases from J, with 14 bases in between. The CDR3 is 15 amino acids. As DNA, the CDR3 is TGTGCCAGCAGCCCTCGGGACAAAAGCTCCTACGAGCAGTACTTC. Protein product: CASSPRDKSSYEQYF.

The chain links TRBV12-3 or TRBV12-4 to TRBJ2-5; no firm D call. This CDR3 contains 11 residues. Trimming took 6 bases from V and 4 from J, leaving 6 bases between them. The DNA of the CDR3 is TGTGCCAGCAGACTTTTAGAGACCCAGTACTTC. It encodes CASRLLETQYF.

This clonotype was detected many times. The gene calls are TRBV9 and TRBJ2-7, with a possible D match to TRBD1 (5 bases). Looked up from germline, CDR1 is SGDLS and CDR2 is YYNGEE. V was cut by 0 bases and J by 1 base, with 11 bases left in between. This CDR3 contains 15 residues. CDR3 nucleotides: TGTGCCAGCAGCGTAGGAACAGGATATTCCTACGAGCAGTACTTC. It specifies CASSVGTGYSYEQYF.

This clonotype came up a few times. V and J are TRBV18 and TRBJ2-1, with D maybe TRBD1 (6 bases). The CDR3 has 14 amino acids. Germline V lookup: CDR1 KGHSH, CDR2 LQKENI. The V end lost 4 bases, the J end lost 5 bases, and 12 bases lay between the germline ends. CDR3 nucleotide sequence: TGTGCCAGCTCACGGGGGCTATCCGACAATGAGCAGTTCTTC. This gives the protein CASSRGLSDNEQFF.

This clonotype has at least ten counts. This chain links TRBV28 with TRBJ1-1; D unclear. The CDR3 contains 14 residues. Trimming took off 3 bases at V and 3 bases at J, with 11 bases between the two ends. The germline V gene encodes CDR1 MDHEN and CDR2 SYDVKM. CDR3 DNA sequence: TGTGCCAGCAGTTTGAGCGCATTTTACACTGAAGCTTTCTTT. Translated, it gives CASSLSAFYTEAFF.

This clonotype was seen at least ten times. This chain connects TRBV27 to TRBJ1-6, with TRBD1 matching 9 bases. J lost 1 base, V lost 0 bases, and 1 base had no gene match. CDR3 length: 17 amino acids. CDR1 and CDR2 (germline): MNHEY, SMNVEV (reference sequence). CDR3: CASSLSGQGSYNSPLHF. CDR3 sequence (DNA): TGTGCCAGCAGTTTATCCGGACAGGGGTCCTATAATTCACCCCTCCACTTT.

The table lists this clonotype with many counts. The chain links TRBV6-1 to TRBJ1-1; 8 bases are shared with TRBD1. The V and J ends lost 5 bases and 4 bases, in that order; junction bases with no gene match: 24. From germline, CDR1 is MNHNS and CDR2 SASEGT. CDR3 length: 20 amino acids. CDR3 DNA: TGTGCCAGCAGTCCACAGGGGGTTTTGTATTTGTTGAATCATCTCACTGAAGCTTTCTTT. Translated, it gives CASSPQGVLYLLNHLTEAFF.

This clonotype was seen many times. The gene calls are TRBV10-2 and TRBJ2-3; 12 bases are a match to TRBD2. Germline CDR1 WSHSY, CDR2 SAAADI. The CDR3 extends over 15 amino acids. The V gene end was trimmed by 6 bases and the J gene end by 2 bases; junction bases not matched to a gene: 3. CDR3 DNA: TGCGCCAGCAGCAGACTAGCGGGGGACACAGATACGCAGTATTTT. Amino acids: CASSRLAGDTDTQYF.

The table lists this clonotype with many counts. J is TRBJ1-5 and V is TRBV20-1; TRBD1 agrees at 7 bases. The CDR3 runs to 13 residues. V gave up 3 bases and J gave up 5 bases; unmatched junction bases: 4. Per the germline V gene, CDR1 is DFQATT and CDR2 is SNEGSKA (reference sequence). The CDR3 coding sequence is TGCAGTGCTAGGGATACAGGGGATCAGCCCCAGCATTTT. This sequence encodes CSARDTGDQPQHF.

The CDR3 loop is CASVTLAGVGTDTQYF. The CDR3 region has the DNA TGTGCCAGCGTTACCCTAGCGGGAGTTGGCACAGATACGCAGTATTTT. The V gene is TRBV28, the J gene TRBJ2-3; 10 bases are a match to TRBD2. The CDR3 length is 16 residues. Per germline, CDR1 MDHEN and CDR2 SYDVKM. J gave up 1 base and V 8 bases, and 9 bases lay outside the gene matches.

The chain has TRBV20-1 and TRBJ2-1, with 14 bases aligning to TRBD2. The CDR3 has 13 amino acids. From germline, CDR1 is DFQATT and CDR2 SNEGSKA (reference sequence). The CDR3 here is CSGLAGGNNEQFF. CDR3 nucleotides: TGCAGCGGACTAGCGGGAGGCAACAATGAGCAGTTCTTC.